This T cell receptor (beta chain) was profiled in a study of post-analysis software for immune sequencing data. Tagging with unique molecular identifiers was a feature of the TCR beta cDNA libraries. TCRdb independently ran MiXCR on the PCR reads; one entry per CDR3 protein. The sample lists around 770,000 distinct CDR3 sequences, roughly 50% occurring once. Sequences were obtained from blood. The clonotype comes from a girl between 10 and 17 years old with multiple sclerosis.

The CDR3 bases are TGCGCCAGCAGCCAAGATCTGGGGGGGGCGGTGTACGAGCAGTACTTC. The encoded protein is CASSQDLGGAVYEQYF. The chain couples TRBV4-1 to TRBJ2-7; D is perhaps TRBD2 (7 bases). This CDR3 spans 16 amino acids. Germline lookup yields CDR1 MGHRA and CDR2 YSYEKL. The germline V and J ends were trimmed by 0 bases and 4 bases, with 16 bases remaining between them.